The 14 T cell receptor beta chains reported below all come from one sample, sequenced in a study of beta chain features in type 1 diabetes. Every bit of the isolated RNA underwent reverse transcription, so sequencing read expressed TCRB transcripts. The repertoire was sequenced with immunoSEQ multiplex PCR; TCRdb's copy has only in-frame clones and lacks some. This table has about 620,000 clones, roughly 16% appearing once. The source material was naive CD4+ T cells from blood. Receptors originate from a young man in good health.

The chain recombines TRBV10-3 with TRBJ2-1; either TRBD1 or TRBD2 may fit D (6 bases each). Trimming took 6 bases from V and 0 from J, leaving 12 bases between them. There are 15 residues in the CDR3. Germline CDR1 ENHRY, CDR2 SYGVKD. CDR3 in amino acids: CAIRGGAGSYNEQFF. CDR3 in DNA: TGTGCCATCAGGGGGGGCGCGGGCTCCTACAATGAGCAGTTCTTC.

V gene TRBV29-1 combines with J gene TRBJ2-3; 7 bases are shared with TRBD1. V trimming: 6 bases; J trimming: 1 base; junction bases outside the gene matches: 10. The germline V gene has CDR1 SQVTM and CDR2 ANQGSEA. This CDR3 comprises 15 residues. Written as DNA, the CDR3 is TGCAGCGTCGGGACAGTCATTCGGGGCACAGATACGCAGTATTTT. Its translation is CSVGTVIRGTDTQYF.

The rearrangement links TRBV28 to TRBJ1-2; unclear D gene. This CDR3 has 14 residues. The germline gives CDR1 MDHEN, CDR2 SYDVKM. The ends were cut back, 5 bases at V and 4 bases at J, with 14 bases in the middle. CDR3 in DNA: TGTGCCAGCAGTCTGGGTTGGAGGAGCTATGGCTACACCTTC. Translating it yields CASSLGWRSYGYTF.

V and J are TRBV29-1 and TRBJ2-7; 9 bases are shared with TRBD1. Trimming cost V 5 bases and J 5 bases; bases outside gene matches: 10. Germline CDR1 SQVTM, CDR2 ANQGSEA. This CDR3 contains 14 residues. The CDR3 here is CSVRPGQGAHEQYF. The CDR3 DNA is TGCAGCGTTAGGCCGGGACAGGGTGCCCACGAGCAGTACTTC.

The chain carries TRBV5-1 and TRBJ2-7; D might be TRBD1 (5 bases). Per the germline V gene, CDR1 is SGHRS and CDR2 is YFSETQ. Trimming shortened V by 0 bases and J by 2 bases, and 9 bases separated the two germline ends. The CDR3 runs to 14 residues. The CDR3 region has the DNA TGCGCCAGCAGCTTGGGAGACAGTCCCTACGAGCAGTACTTC. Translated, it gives CASSLGDSPYEQYF. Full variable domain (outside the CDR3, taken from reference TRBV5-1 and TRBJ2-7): KAGVTQTPRYLIKTRGQQVTLSCSPISGHRSVSWYQQTPGQGLQFLFEYFSETQRNKGNFPGRFSGRQFSNSRSEMNVSTLELGDSALYLCASSLGDSPYEQYFGPGTRLTVT.

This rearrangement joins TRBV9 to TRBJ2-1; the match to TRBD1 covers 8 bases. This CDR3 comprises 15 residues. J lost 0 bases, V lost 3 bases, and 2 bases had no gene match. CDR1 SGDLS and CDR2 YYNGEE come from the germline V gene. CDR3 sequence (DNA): TGTGCCAGCAGCGGACAGGGGACCTCCTACAATGAGCAGTTCTTC. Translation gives CASSGQGTSYNEQFF.

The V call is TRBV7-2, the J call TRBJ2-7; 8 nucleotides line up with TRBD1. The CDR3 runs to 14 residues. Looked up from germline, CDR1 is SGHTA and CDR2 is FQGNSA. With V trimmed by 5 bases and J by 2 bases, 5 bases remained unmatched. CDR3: CASSLWTGPYEQYF. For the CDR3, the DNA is TGTGCCAGCAGCCTCTGGACAGGGCCCTACGAGCAGTACTTC.

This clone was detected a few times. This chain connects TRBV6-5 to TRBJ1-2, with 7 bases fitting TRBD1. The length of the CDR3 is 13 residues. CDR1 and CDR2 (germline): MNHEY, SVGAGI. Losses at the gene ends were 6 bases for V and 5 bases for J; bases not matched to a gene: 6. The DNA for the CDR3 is TGTGCCAGCAGCAAAACAGGGGAATATGGCTACACCTTC. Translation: CASSKTGEYGYTF.

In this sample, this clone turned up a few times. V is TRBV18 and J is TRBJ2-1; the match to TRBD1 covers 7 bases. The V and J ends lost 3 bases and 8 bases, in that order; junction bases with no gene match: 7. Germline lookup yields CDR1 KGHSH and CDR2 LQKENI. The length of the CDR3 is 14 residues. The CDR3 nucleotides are TGTGCCAGCTCACCCGACAGGGCCGTGGATGAGCAGTTCTTC. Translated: CASSPDRAVDEQFF.

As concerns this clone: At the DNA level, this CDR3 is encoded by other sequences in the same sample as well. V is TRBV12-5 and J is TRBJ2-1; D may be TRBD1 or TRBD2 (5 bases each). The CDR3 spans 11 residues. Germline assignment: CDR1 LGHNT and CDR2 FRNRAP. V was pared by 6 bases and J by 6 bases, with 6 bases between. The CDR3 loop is CASGRGNEQFF. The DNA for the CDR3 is TGTGCTAGTGGGAGGGGCAATGAGCAGTTCTTC.

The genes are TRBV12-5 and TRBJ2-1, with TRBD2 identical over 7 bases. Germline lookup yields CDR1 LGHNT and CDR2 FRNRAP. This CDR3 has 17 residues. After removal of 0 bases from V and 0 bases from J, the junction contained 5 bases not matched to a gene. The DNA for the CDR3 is TGTGCTAGTGGTTTGGTTGTGTCGGGGGGCTCCTACAATGAGCAGTTCTTC. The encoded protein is CASGLVVSGGSYNEQFF. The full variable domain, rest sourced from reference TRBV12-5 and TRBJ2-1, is DARVTQTPRHKVTEMGQEVTMRCQPILGHNTVFWYRQTMMQGLELLAYFRNRAPLDDSGMPKDRFSAEMPDATLATLKIQPSEPRDSAVYFCASGLVVSGGSYNEQFFGPGTRLTVL.

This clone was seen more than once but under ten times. The DNA of the CDR3 is TGTGCCAGCAGCTCCTCTGGGGCTGACGGCACTGAAGCTTTCTTT. Translating it yields CASSSSGADGTEAFF. V is TRBV11-3 and J is TRBJ1-1; a possible D gene is TRBD1 (5 bases). There are 15 residues in the CDR3. The V and J ends lost 4 bases and 4 bases respectively, with 16 bases between them. Germline CDR1 is SGHNT and CDR2 is YENEEA.

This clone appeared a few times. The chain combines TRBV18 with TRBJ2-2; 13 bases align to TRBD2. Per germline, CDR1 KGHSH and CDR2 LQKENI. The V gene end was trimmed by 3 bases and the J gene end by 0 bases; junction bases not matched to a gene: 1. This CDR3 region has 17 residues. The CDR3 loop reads CASSPGTSGTNTGELFF. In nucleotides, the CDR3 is TGTGCCAGCTCACCGGGGACTAGCGGGACGAACACCGGGGAGCTGTTTTTT.

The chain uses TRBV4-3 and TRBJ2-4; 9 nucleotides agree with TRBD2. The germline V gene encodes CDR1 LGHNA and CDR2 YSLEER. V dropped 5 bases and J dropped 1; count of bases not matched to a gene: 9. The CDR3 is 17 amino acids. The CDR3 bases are TGCGCCAGCAGCTACCAAGGCACTAGCGGGGCCAAAAACATTCAGTACTTC. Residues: CASSYQGTSGAKNIQYF.